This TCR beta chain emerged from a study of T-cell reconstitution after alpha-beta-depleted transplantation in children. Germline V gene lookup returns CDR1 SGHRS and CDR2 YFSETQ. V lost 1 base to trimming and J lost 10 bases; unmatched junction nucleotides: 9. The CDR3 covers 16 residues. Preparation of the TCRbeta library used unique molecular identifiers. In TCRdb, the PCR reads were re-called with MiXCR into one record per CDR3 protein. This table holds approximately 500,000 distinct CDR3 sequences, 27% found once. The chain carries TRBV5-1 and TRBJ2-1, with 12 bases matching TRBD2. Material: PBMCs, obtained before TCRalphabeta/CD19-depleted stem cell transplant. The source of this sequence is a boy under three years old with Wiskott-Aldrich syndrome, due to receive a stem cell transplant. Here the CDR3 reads CASSLYLAGGPEEQFF. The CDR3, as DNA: TGCGCCAGCAGCTTGTATCTAGCGGGAGGGCCAGAAGAGCAGTTCTTC.